A selection of T cell receptor beta chains follows, all from one sample in a study of cytomegalovirus exposure and HLA in healthy donors. Sequencing was performed with immunoSEQ multiplex PCR; in TCRdb, only in-frame clones are kept and a portion is missing. This repertoire shows 35,000 to 40,000 clones, just under 75% found once; its top ten account for 6.3%. The sample comprised PBMCs. The source of these receptors is a man younger than 40 in good health and CMV-seronegative. The CDR3 runs from the conserved cysteine through the conserved F or W. The D gene is left open where the match is weak. Clone size, where shown, is once, few, many, or a class for clones that have expanded.

d_gene: TRBD2
j_gene: TRBJ2-7
abundance: once
v_gene: TRBV5-4
CDR3aa: CASSRTSGVPTYEQYF
CDR3nt: TGTGCCAGCAGCCGGACTAGCGGGGTACCTACCTACGAGCAGTACTTC

d_gene: TRBD2
j_gene: TRBJ2-1
abundance: NA
v_gene: TRBV15
CDR3aa: CATSVRLAGANNEQFF
CDR3nt: TGTGCCACCAGCGTCCGACTAGCGGGAGCCAACAATGAGCAGTTCTTC

d_gene: TRBD1
j_gene: TRBJ2-5
abundance: few
v_gene: TRBV28
CDR3aa: CASIGGVRKVYF
CDR3nt: TGTGCCAGCATAGGGGGCGTACGCAAGGTGTACTTC

d_gene: NA
j_gene: TRBJ2-7
abundance: NA
v_gene: TRBV6-5
CDR3aa: CASSIGGNEQYF
CDR3nt: TGTGCCAGCAGTATAGGGGGAAACGAGCAGTACTTC

d_gene: TRBD1
j_gene: TRBJ2-4
abundance: NA
v_gene: TRBV25-1
CDR3aa: CASSPAPAGTEQYF
CDR3nt: TGTGCCAGCAGTCCGGCCCCCGCCGGGACAGAACAGTACTTC

d_gene: TRBD1
j_gene: TRBJ1-2
abundance: NA
v_gene: TRBV10-3
CDR3aa: CAITGTANYGYTF
CDR3nt: TGTGCCATTACCGGGACAGCTAACTATGGCTACACCTTC

d_gene: NA
j_gene: TRBJ1-2
abundance: NA
v_gene: TRBV2
CDR3aa: CASREAEGYGYTF
CDR3nt: TGTGCCAGCAGGGAGGCGGAGGGCTATGGCTACACCTTC

d_gene: TRBD1
j_gene: TRBJ1-4
abundance: NA
v_gene: TRBV19
CDR3aa: CASSSGGSATNEKLFF
CDR3nt: TGTGCCAGTAGTTCAGGGGGTTCGGCAACTAATGAAAAACTGTTTTTT

d_gene: TRBD2
j_gene: TRBJ2-5
abundance: NA
v_gene: TRBV15
CDR3aa: CATSRGATSGSDETQYF
CDR3nt: TGTGCCACCAGCAGAGGGGCGACTAGCGGGAGTGACGAGACCCAGTACTTC

d_gene: NA
j_gene: TRBJ2-3
abundance: NA
v_gene: TRBV11-2
CDR3aa: CASSLGQNTDTQYF
CDR3nt: TGTGCCAGCAGCTTAGGACAGAACACAGATACGCAGTATTTT

d_gene: NA
j_gene: TRBJ1-1
abundance: NA
v_gene: TRBV14
CDR3aa: CASSQDSVWGRNMNTEAFF
CDR3nt: TGTGCCAGCAGCCAAGATAGCGTGTGGGGGCGTAACATGAACACTGAAGCTTTCTTT

d_gene: NA
j_gene: TRBJ1-5
abundance: NA
v_gene: TRBV2
CDR3aa: CASAVGGGGNQPQHF
CDR3nt: TGTGCCAGCGCGGTCGGGGGAGGAGGCAATCAGCCCCAGCATTTT

d_gene: NA
j_gene: TRBJ2-1
abundance: NA
v_gene: TRBV19
CDR3aa: CASSPAGLGTNEQFF
CDR3nt: TGTGCCAGTAGTCCCGCGGGGTTGGGCACCAATGAGCAGTTCTTC

d_gene: NA
j_gene: TRBJ1-1
abundance: NA
v_gene: TRBV7-3
CDR3aa: CASSLSQGNTEAFF
CDR3nt: TGTGCCAGCAGCTTAAGCCAGGGGAACACTGAAGCTTTCTTT

d_gene: TRBD2
j_gene: TRBJ2-1
abundance: few
v_gene: TRBV16
CDR3aa: CASSQVAGGYNEQFF
CDR3nt: TGTGCCAGCAGCCAAGTAGCGGGAGGCTACAATGAGCAGTTCTTC

d_gene: TRBD1
j_gene: TRBJ2-7
abundance: NA
v_gene: TRBV10-2
CDR3aa: CASSDLGTGSDYEQYF
CDR3nt: TGCGCCAGCAGTGACCTAGGGACAGGATCGGACTACGAGCAGTACTTC

d_gene: TRBD1
j_gene: TRBJ1-4
abundance: NA
v_gene: TRBV18
CDR3aa: CASSDRGEKLFF
CDR3nt: TGTGCCAGCTCAGACAGGGGTGAAAAACTGTTTTTT

d_gene: NA
j_gene: TRBJ2-6
abundance: NA
v_gene: TRBV19
CDR3aa: CASSAQGAGANVLTF
CDR3nt: TGTGCCAGTAGTGCCCAGGGTGCTGGGGCCAACGTCCTGACTTTC

d_gene: TRBD2
j_gene: TRBJ2-7
abundance: NA
v_gene: TRBV6-5
CDR3aa: CASRPGLAHEQYF
CDR3nt: TGTGCCAGCAGACCGGGACTAGCCCACGAGCAGTACTTC

d_gene: TRBD1
j_gene: TRBJ1-1
abundance: few
v_gene: TRBV29-1
CDR3aa: CSVLRQGNTEAFF
CDR3nt: TGCAGCGTCCTCAGACAGGGGAACACTGAAGCTTTCTTT

d_gene: NA
j_gene: TRBJ1-5
abundance: few
v_gene: TRBV28
CDR3aa: CASTLPGGHNQPQHF
CDR3nt: TGTGCCAGCACCCTCCCGGGGGGGCACAATCAGCCCCAGCATTTT

d_gene: NA
j_gene: TRBJ1-1
abundance: NA
v_gene: TRBV5-5
CDR3aa: CASSPNWGQNTEAFF
CDR3nt: TGTGCCAGCAGCCCAAACTGGGGACAGAACACTGAAGCTTTCTTT

d_gene: TRBD1
j_gene: TRBJ2-5
abundance: NA
v_gene: TRBV18
CDR3aa: CASSPRPQGAIVQTQYF
CDR3nt: TGTGCCAGCTCACCACGTCCTCAGGGGGCTATCGTACAGACCCAGTACTTC

d_gene: NA
j_gene: TRBJ1-3
abundance: once
v_gene: TRBV27
CDR3aa: CASSRTQGSPGNTIYF
CDR3nt: TGTGCCAGCAGTCGAACGCAGGGGAGCCCTGGAAACACCATATATTTT

d_gene: TRBD1
j_gene: TRBJ1-1
abundance: NA
v_gene: TRBV28
CDR3aa: CASSRQGGPEAFF
CDR3nt: TGTGCCAGCAGTCGACAGGGGGGGCCTGAAGCTTTCTTT

d_gene: TRBD2
j_gene: TRBJ2-7
abundance: NA
v_gene: TRBV5-1
CDR3aa: CASSPGLAGGPREQYF
CDR3nt: TGCGCCAGCAGCCCGGGACTAGCGGGAGGGCCGAGGGAGCAGTACTTC

d_gene: NA
j_gene: TRBJ2-2
abundance: NA
v_gene: TRBV7-2
CDR3aa: CASPPHTGELFF
CDR3nt: TGTGCCAGCCCTCCCCACACCGGGGAGCTGTTTTTT

d_gene: TRBD2
j_gene: TRBJ2-2
abundance: NA
v_gene: TRBV5-1
CDR3aa: CASSLGVGGTFANTGELFF
CDR3nt: TGCGCCAGCAGCTTGGGTGTCGGGGGGACGTTCGCGAACACCGGGGAGCTGTTTTTT

d_gene: TRBD1
j_gene: TRBJ2-7
abundance: NA
v_gene: TRBV11-2
CDR3aa: CASSPITGTDYEQYF
CDR3nt: TGTGCCAGCAGCCCGATTACCGGGACAGATTACGAGCAGTACTTC

d_gene: TRBD1
j_gene: TRBJ2-7
abundance: NA
v_gene: TRBV5-1
CDR3aa: CASSWGQGAVYEQYF
CDR3nt: TGCGCCAGCAGCTGGGGACAGGGAGCTGTGTACGAGCAGTACTTC

d_gene: NA
j_gene: TRBJ2-7
abundance: once
v_gene: TRBV5-1
CDR3aa: CASRAQITTYEQYF
CDR3nt: TGCGCCAGCAGGGCACAGATCACCACCTACGAGCAGTACTTC

d_gene: TRBD2
j_gene: TRBJ2-3
abundance: NA
v_gene: TRBV30
CDR3aa: CARGTSGLTSTDTQYF
CDR3nt: TGTGCGAGAGGGACTAGCGGGCTTACTAGCACAGATACGCAGTATTTT

d_gene: TRBD1
j_gene: TRBJ2-7
abundance: NA
v_gene: TRBV28
CDR3aa: CASRSRGDSSYWYEQYF
CDR3nt: TGTGCCAGCAGAAGTCGAGGGGACAGCTCATACTGGTACGAGCAGTACTTC

d_gene: NA
j_gene: TRBJ2-5
abundance: NA
v_gene: TRBV5-1
CDR3aa: CASSLVANKTQYF
CDR3nt: TGCGCCAGCAGCTTGGTAGCTAACAAGACCCAGTACTTC

d_gene: TRBD1
j_gene: TRBJ2-7
abundance: NA
v_gene: TRBV7-6
CDR3aa: CASSHTGAEQYF
CDR3nt: TGTGCCAGCAGTCATACAGGGGCCGAGCAGTACTTC

d_gene: NA
j_gene: TRBJ1-3
abundance: NA
v_gene: TRBV7-8
CDR3aa: CASSQIQSSGNTIYF
CDR3nt: TGTGCCAGCAGCCAAATACAGAGCTCTGGAAACACCATATATTTT

d_gene: TRBD1
j_gene: TRBJ2-3
abundance: NA
v_gene: TRBV25-1
CDR3aa: CASSIRQGPPEDTQYF
CDR3nt: TGTGCCAGCAGTATCCGACAGGGGCCGCCGGAAGATACGCAGTATTTT

d_gene: TRBD2
j_gene: TRBJ2-1
abundance: NA
v_gene: TRBV5-8
CDR3aa: CASTPWGWREGSIDEQFF
CDR3nt: TGTGCCAGCACCCCGTGGGGGTGGCGGGAGGGTTCTATCGATGAGCAGTTCTTC

d_gene: NA
j_gene: TRBJ2-6
abundance: NA
v_gene: TRBV29-1
CDR3aa: CSADTSSGANVLTF
CDR3nt: TGCAGCGCGGACACCAGCTCTGGGGCCAACGTCCTGACTTTC

d_gene: TRBD1
j_gene: TRBJ1-2
abundance: NA
v_gene: TRBV7-9
CDR3aa: CASSLGGTGYNYGYTF
CDR3nt: TGTGCCAGCAGCTTAGGCGGGACAGGGTACAACTATGGCTACACCTTC

d_gene: NA
j_gene: TRBJ1-1
abundance: NA
v_gene: TRBV29-1
CDR3aa: CSFGEEGTEAFF
CDR3nt: TGCAGCTTCGGGGAGGAAGGCACTGAAGCTTTCTTT

d_gene: NA
j_gene: TRBJ1-5
abundance: NA
v_gene: TRBV7-3
CDR3aa: CASSPGGGQPQHF
CDR3nt: TGTGCCAGCAGCCCCGGGGGTGGGCAGCCCCAGCATTTT